The 9 T cell receptor beta chains below come from one sample, sequenced in a study of blood T cell repertoires in COVID-19. Generated by immunoSEQ multiplex PCR, the TCRdb table keeps only in-frame clones and is missing some. The data hold about 210,000 clones, with approximately 90% observed a single time. Sequencing was done on a sample of PBMCs or T cells enriched from blood (not recorded which). The receptor source for this set is a young man with acute COVID-19.

This clone has a single count. The CDR3 DNA reads as TGTGCCAGCAGTGTCTCGACAGCCACAGATACGCAGTATTTT. Its translation: CASSVSTATDTQYF. The V gene is TRBV2, the J gene TRBJ2-3; maybe TRBD1 (5 bases). The CDR3 totals 14 residues. Germline V gene data show CDR1 as SNHLY and CDR2 as FYNNEI. V dropped 4 bases and J dropped 2 bases, with 10 bases sitting between them.

The rearrangement uses TRBV5-1 and TRBJ1-5; unclear D gene. CDR1 is SGHRS and CDR2 is YFSETQ in the germline V gene. The CDR3 sequence is 14 residues long. V lost 1 base to trimming and J lost 2 bases, with 7 bases between them. In nucleotides, the CDR3 is TGCGCCAGCAGCTTGAGCAGCGGCAATCAGCCCCAGCATTTT. It specifies CASSLSSGNQPQHF.

The chain is built from TRBV4-2 and TRBJ2-3; possibly TRBD2 for D (5 bases). Trimming removed 0 bases at V and 6 bases at J, with 16 bases between. Germline V gene data show CDR1 as LGHNA and CDR2 as YNFKEQ. The CDR3 consists of 16 residues. The CDR3 DNA sequence: TGTGCCAGCAGCCAAGAGGCGCCGGACTCTCGGGATACGCAGTATTTT. Amino acids: CASSQEAPDSRDTQYF.

The V and J genes are TRBV29-1 and TRBJ2-4; TRBD2 is a possible D gene (5 bases). Trimming took off 4 bases at V and 5 bases at J, with 9 bases between the two ends. The CDR3 extends over 12 amino acids. Germline-derived CDR1 and CDR2 are SQVTM and ANQGSEA. CDR3 amino acids: CSVGFGENIQYF. CDR3 sequence (DNA): TGCAGCGTTGGTTTCGGGGAAAACATTCAGTACTTC.

This chain links TRBV28 with TRBJ2-1; 7 bases map to TRBD1. Germline assignment: CDR1 MDHEN and CDR2 SYDVKM. The ends lost 4 bases at V and 1 base at J; junction bases unmatched: 4. This CDR3 is built from 15 residues. The CDR3 DNA is TGTGCCAGCAGTTCGACAGGGTTATCCTACAATGAGCAGTTCTTC. This translates into CASSSTGLSYNEQFF. The full variable domain, completed using reference TRBV28 and TRBJ2-1, is DVKVTQSSRYLVKRTGEKVFLECVQDMDHENMFWYRQDPGLGLRLIYFSYDVKMKEKGDIPEGYSVSREKKERFSLILESASTNQTSMYLCASSSTGLSYNEQFFGPGTRLTVL.

The sample holds a few counts of this clone. The sample contains more than one DNA sequence encoding this CDR3. V gene TRBV5-4 combines with J gene TRBJ2-1; 7 bases agree with TRBD1. The J segment lost 0 bases and the V segment lost 4 bases, leaving 4 bases of the junction unmatched. Germline V gives CDR1 SGHNT, CDR2 YYREEE (reference sequence). There are 15 residues in the CDR3. CDR3 DNA: TGTGCCAGCAGCCTACAGGGGTCCTCCTACAATGAGCAGTTCTTC. Translated: CASSLQGSSYNEQFF.

J is TRBJ2-2 and V is TRBV9, with D tentatively TRBD1 (5 bases). Germline V CDR1 and CDR2: SGDLS, YYNGEE. CDR3 size: 15 residues. V lost 0 bases to trimming and J lost 4 bases, with 10 bases between them. The CDR3 region is CASSVATGATGELFF. CDR3 bases: TGTGCCAGCAGCGTAGCTACTGGGGCCACCGGGGAGCTGTTTTTT.

The chain has TRBV6-5 and TRBJ1-1; a weak D match, TRBD1 (5 bases). The germline V gene has CDR1 MNHEY and CDR2 SVGAGI. The V end was cut by 10 bases, the J end by 4 bases, with 16 bases between. This CDR3 contains 13 residues. This CDR3 is CATSEGRATEAFF. The CDR3 bases are TGTGCCACCTCAGAGGGGAGGGCCACTGAAGCTTTCTTT.

V usage is TRBV29-1 and J usage is TRBJ1-1; no clear D gene. V was cut by 3 bases and J by 2 bases, with 4 bases left in between. The germline V gene encodes CDR1 SQVTM and CDR2 ANQGSEA. The CDR3 totals 11 residues. The CDR3, as DNA: TGCAGCGTTGAGCTAAACACTGAAGCTTTCTTT. Translating gives CSVELNTEAFF.